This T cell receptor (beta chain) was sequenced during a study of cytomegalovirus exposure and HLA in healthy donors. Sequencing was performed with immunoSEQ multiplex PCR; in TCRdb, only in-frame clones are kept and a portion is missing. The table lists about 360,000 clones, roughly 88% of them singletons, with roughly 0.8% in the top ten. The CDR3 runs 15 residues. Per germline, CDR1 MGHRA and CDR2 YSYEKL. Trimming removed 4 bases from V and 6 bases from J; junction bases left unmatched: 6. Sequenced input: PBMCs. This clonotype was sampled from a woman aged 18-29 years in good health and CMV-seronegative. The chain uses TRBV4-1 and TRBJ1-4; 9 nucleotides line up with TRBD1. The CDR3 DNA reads TGCGCCAGCAGCCGTGACAGGGGGATAGATGAAAAACTGTTTTTT. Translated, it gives CASSRDRGIDEKLFF.